This T cell receptor (beta chain) was observed in a study of blood T cells in healthy people across ages. Germline CDR1 and CDR2: SEHNR and FQNEAQ (reference sequence). Trimming cost V 2 bases and J 5 bases; bases outside gene matches: 12. The CDR3 is 16 residues long. A remark on this clonotype: Its antigen is as yet unknown.

Study-wide results and limits: Compared with aged donors, long-lived donors showed fewer expanded clones, suggesting selection.

PCR was performed a second time for about 7 to 11 cycles using a sample-barcoded 5' primer and a J-beta primer mix. TCRdb reanalysed the 5' RACE reads using MiXCR and keeps one entry per CDR3 protein. The profile shows 920,000 or so distinct CDR3 sequences, 40% to 45% of them singletons. This receptor was identified in a woman aged 55 to 70 in good health. The sequenced sample consisted of blood. The V gene is TRBV7-9, the J gene TRBJ2-7; 7 bases map to TRBD2. The CDR3 loop reads CASSLSLAGVLDEQYF. DNA of the CDR3: TGTGCCAGCAGCTTATCCCTGGCGGGAGTACTGGACGAGCAGTACTTC.